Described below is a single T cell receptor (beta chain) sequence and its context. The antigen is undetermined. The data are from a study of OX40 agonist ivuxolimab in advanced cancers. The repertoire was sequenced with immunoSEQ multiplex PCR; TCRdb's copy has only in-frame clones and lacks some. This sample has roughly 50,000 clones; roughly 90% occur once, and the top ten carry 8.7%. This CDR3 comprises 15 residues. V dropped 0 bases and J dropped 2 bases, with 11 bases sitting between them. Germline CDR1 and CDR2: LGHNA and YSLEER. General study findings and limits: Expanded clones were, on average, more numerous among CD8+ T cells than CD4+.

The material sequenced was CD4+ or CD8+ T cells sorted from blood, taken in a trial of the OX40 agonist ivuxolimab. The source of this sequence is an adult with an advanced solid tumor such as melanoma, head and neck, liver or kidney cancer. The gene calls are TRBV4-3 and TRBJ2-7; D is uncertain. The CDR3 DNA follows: TGCGCCAGCAGCCAAGAAACAGTTACCCCCTACGAGCAGTACTTC. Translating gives CASSQETVTPYEQYF.